These T cell receptor beta chains were read from a single sample in a study of blood T cell repertoires in COVID-19. Clones were read by immunoSEQ multiplex PCR, and TCRdb kept only the in-frame ones, dropping some. In the table there are 650,000 to 800,000 clones, 70% to 90% of which are singletons. What was sequenced was peripheral blood. The receptors were sampled from a woman under 30 with acute or convalescent COVID-19. Each CDR3 is given with its conserved first and last residue. Fields, in order: J gene, clone size, D gene, V gene, CDR3 protein, CDR3 DNA. A D gene is named only where the DNA matches it firmly. A clone size is listed for some rows: how often the clone was seen (once, few, many), or a class if it is expanded.

J: TRBJ1-2; size: few; D: TRBD1; V: TRBV27; CDR3: CASSPYLGQGAYGYTF; DNA: TGTGCCAGCAGTCCCTACCTCGGACAGGGGGCCTATGGCTACACCTTC
J: TRBJ2-2; size: NA; D: NA; V: TRBV7-3; CDR3: CASSLMGGPNTGELFF; DNA: TGTGCCAGCAGCTTAATGGGGGGGCCCAACACCGGGGAGCTGTTTTTT
J: TRBJ1-1; size: NA; D: TRBD1; V: TRBV5-1; CDR3: CASSLAAGGTEAFF; DNA: TGCGCCAGCAGCTTGGCGGCAGGGGGGACTGAAGCTTTCTTT
J: TRBJ1-1; size: NA; D: TRBD1; V: TRBV5-1; CDR3: CASHRGLNTEAFF; DNA: TGCGCCAGCCACAGGGGGTTGAACACTGAAGCTTTCTTT
J: TRBJ1-6; size: NA; D: TRBD1; V: TRBV6-5; CDR3: CASSYGTGGSPLHF; DNA: TGTGCCAGCAGTTACGGGACAGGGGGCTCACCCCTCCACTTT
J: TRBJ1-4; size: NA; D: NA; V: TRBV30; CDR3: CAWSRGHRMPEKLFF; DNA: TGTGCCTGGAGTAGGGGACACCGAATGCCCGAAAAACTATTTTTT
J: TRBJ2-3; size: NA; D: NA; V: TRBV5-4; CDR3: CASSLVGDLDTDTQYF; DNA: TGTGCCAGCAGCTTGGTTGGGGACTTAGACACAGATACGCAGTATTTT
J: TRBJ2-1; size: NA; D: TRBD1; V: TRBV9; CDR3: CASSEQGAGNEQFF; DNA: TGTGCCAGCAGCGAACAGGGGGCGGGCAATGAGCAGTTCTTC
J: TRBJ1-1; size: NA; D: NA; V: TRBV29-1; CDR3: CSVVTGSIKGNTEAFF; DNA: TGCAGCGTTGTAACAGGGTCGATAAAGGGGAACACTGAAGCTTTCTTT
J: TRBJ1-1; size: NA; D: NA; V: TRBV19; CDR3: CASKPPGRVLTGRTEAFF; DNA: TGTGCCAGTAAACCGCCGGGTCGGGTCCTTACAGGGCGAACTGAAGCTTTCTTT
J: TRBJ2-2; size: once; D: NA; V: TRBV6-5; CDR3: CASSTSGRTGELFF; DNA: TGTGCCAGCAGTACAAGCGGAAGGACCGGGGAGCTGTTTTTT
J: TRBJ2-1; size: NA; D: TRBD2; V: TRBV5-6; CDR3: CASSPELAGGPSSYNEQFF; DNA: TGTGCCAGCAGCCCCGAACTAGCGGGGGGCCCCAGCTCCTACAATGAGCAGTTCTTC
J: TRBJ1-1; size: NA; D: NA; V: TRBV30; CDR3: CAWSPERGTEAFF; DNA: TGTGCCTGGAGTCCCGAAAGAGGCACTGAAGCTTTCTTT
J: TRBJ2-7; size: NA; D: TRBD1; V: TRBV6-5; CDR3: CASSYGTGGADEQYF; DNA: TGTGCCAGCAGTTATGGGACAGGGGGCGCCGACGAGCAGTACTTC
J: TRBJ2-1; size: NA; D: NA; V: TRBV6-5; CDR3: CASSYSGAGNEQFF; DNA: TGTGCCAGCAGTTACTCAGGCGCAGGAAATGAGCAGTTCTTC
J: TRBJ2-1; size: NA; D: NA; V: TRBV5-1; CDR3: CASSLRDLSTGEQFF; DNA: TGCGCCAGCAGCCTGCGGGATCTGAGCACAGGTGAGCAGTTCTTC
J: TRBJ1-6; size: once; D: TRBD1; V: TRBV6-5; CDR3: CASRTGLLPPLHF; DNA: TGTGCCAGCAGGACAGGGCTCCTACCACCCCTCCACTTT
J: TRBJ1-6; size: NA; D: NA; V: TRBV2; CDR3: CASKRGNSYNSPLHF; DNA: TGTGCCAGCAAGCGGGGGAACTCCTATAATTCACCCCTCCACTTT
J: TRBJ1-1; size: once; D: TRBD1; V: TRBV5-1; CDR3: CASSRTGEAFF; DNA: TGCGCCAGCAGCCGGACAGGTGAAGCTTTCTTT
J: TRBJ1-2; size: NA; D: TRBD1; V: TRBV6-5; CDR3: CASTRDRVLGYTF; DNA: TGTGCCAGCACACGGGACAGGGTTCTTGGCTACACCTTC
J: TRBJ1-6; size: NA; D: TRBD1; V: TRBV5-1; CDR3: CASSLEAGGNPPLHF; DNA: TGCGCCAGCAGCTTGGAGGCAGGGGGGAACCCACCCCTCCACTTT
J: TRBJ2-1; size: NA; D: NA; V: TRBV7-8; CDR3: CASSSPVTEHPQWQFF; DNA: TGTGCCAGCAGCTCTCCCGTTACCGAACACCCCCAGTGGCAGTTCTTC
J: TRBJ1-2; size: NA; D: TRBD1; V: TRBV7-2; CDR3: CASSTRTGANYGYTF; DNA: TGTGCCAGCAGCACAAGGACAGGGGCAAACTATGGCTACACCTTC
J: TRBJ1-6; size: NA; D: NA; V: TRBV7-2; CDR3: CASSLAAGQVGSPLHF; DNA: TGTGCCAGCAGCTTAGCTGCAGGACAAGTAGGTTCACCCCTCCACTTT
J: TRBJ1-2; size: NA; D: NA; V: TRBV27; CDR3: CASPPGTF; DNA: TGTGCCAGCCCTCCAGGCACCTTC
J: TRBJ1-1; size: NA; D: NA; V: TRBV24-1; CDR3: CATSDLLSPGNTEAFF; DNA: TGTGCCACCAGTGATCTACTATCTCCGGGGAACACTGAAGCTTTCTTT
J: TRBJ2-6; size: NA; D: NA; V: TRBV4-2; CDR3: CASSQDGLNGANVLTF; DNA: TGTGCCAGCAGCCAAGATGGCCTGAACGGGGCCAACGTCCTGACTTTC
J: TRBJ2-7; size: NA; D: TRBD1; V: TRBV4-2; CDR3: CASSQEGDRGRIVEQYF; DNA: TGTGCCAGCAGCCAAGAAGGGGACAGGGGGCGCATAGTTGAGCAGTACTTC
J: TRBJ1-2; size: NA; D: NA; V: TRBV5-1; CDR3: CASSLDTRNYGYTF; DNA: TGCGCCAGCAGCTTGGACACAAGAAACTATGGCTACACCTTC
J: TRBJ2-5; size: NA; D: TRBD2; V: TRBV7-2; CDR3: CASSPTSGGARETQYF; DNA: TGTGCCAGCAGCCCTACTAGCGGGGGGGCCCGGGAGACCCAGTACTTC
J: TRBJ1-6; size: NA; D: TRBD1; V: TRBV6-5; CDR3: CASRDRGWTPLHF; DNA: TGTGCCAGCAGGGACAGGGGTTGGACACCCCTCCACTTT
J: TRBJ1-5; size: NA; D: TRBD1; V: TRBV4-1; CDR3: CASSQGGQTQNQPQHF; DNA: TGCGCCAGCAGCCAAGGGGGACAGACCCAAAATCAGCCCCAGCATTTT
J: TRBJ2-5; size: NA; D: TRBD1; V: TRBV3-1/TRBV3-2; CDR3: CASSPPTGDRRETQYF; DNA: TGTGCCAGCAGCCCACCGACAGGGGACCGCCGGGAGACCCAGTACTTC
J: TRBJ2-1; size: NA; D: TRBD2; V: TRBV5-1; CDR3: CASSIGLAGAYNEQFF; DNA: TGCGCCAGCAGCATCGGACTAGCGGGGGCCTACAATGAGCAGTTCTTC